Following are 18 T cell receptor beta chains from one sample sequenced in a study of blood T cells in healthy people across ages. A sample-barcoded 5' primer and a J-beta primer mix were used in a second PCR of roughly 7 to 12 cycles. TCRdb passed the 5' RACE reads through MiXCR, listing each CDR3 protein once. Of around 580,000 distinct CDR3 sequences listed, 40% to 55% are singletons. Sequences were obtained from blood. These receptors were taken from a man older than 75 in good health.

This clonotype was seen only a few times. The chain couples TRBV20-1 to TRBJ2-1; TRBD1 agrees at 7 bases. The CDR3 extends over 18 amino acids. CDR1 DFQATT and CDR2 SNEGSKA come from the germline V gene (reference sequence). V was pared by 6 bases and J by 0 bases, with 17 bases of the junction left unmatched. CDR3 amino acids: CSAVGQLILSSSYNEQFF. The CDR3 DNA is TGCAGTGCAGTGGGACAGTTAATCCTTTCGAGCTCCTACAATGAGCAGTTCTTC.

This clonotype was seen a single time. The V and J genes are TRBV20-1 and TRBJ2-1, with 11 bases that match TRBD2. Per germline, CDR1 DFQATT and CDR2 SNEGSKA (reference sequence). Trimming cost V 0 bases and J 8 bases; bases outside gene matches: 12. The CDR3 sequence is 17 residues long. The CDR3 protein is CSARDSSGRPSSDEQFF. CDR3 in DNA: TGCAGTGCTAGAGACTCTAGCGGGAGGCCATCTTCGGATGAGCAGTTCTTC.

This clonotype came up a few times. This sequence joins TRBV20-1 and TRBJ2-5, with TRBD2 identical over 15 bases. The CDR3 spans 16 residues. Germline CDR1 is DFQATT and CDR2 is SNEGSKA (reference sequence). The V gene end was trimmed by 6 bases and the J gene end by 3 bases; junction bases not matched to a gene: 8. CDR3 in DNA: TGCAGTGCCCACGGACTAGCGGGGGGGTTGAAAGAGACCCAGTACTTC. It is translated as CSAHGLAGGLKETQYF.

Many counts were recorded for this clonotype. The CDR3 DNA reads as TGTGCCAGCAGTTACGGGAGGCCCTCCTCCTACGAGCAGTACTTC. Translated, it gives CASSYGRPSSYEQYF. The V gene is TRBV6-5, the J gene TRBJ2-7, with TRBD2 as a possible D gene (6 bases). Trimming pared 2 bases from V and 0 bases from J, leaving 11 bases between. The CDR3 is 15 residues long. CDR1 and CDR2 (germline): MNHEY, SVGAGI.

The chain employs TRBV3-1 and TRBJ2-3; no firm D call. V gave up 0 bases and J gave up 6 bases, with 7 bases separating them. Germline V CDR1 and CDR2: LGHDT, YNNKEL (reference sequence). The length of the CDR3 is 13 residues. The CDR3 sequence is CASSQDHRDTQYF. The DNA for the CDR3 is TGTGCCAGCAGCCAAGATCATCGGGATACGCAGTATTTT.

This clonotype has a handful of counts. The chain recombines TRBV5-1 with TRBJ2-7; 8 nucleotides agree with TRBD2. The germline CDR1 and CDR2 sequences are SGHRS and YFSETQ. V dropped 3 bases and J dropped 3; count of bases not matched to a gene: 8. This CDR3 is 15 amino acids long. Here the CDR3 DNA reads TGCGCCAGCAGCTCCGCACCGGGACTAGGCTACGAGCAGTACTTC. This encodes CASSSAPGLGYEQYF.

The V and J genes are TRBV27 and TRBJ1-4; TRBD1 matches 7 bases. There are 17 residues in the CDR3. J gave up 3 bases and V 5 bases, and 12 bases lay outside the gene matches. Germline-derived CDR1 and CDR2 are MNHEY and SMNVEV (reference sequence). The CDR3 DNA reads as TGTGCCAGCAGTAAAAACAGGGGAGTCCCAGCTAATGAAAAACTGTTTTTT. Translating gives CASSKNRGVPANEKLFF.

Details on this clonotype: The junction differs from germline at one of its ends, possibly a read error. The V and J genes are TRBV7-2 and TRBJ1-1; D not resolved. The CDR3 has 13 amino acids. The V gene's germline CDR1 is SGHTA and CDR2 FQGNSA. CDR3 in amino acids: CVSSLTDVRVAFF. The CDR3, as DNA: TGTGTCAGCAGCTTAACGGACGTAAGAGTCGCTTTCTTT. Variable domain in full (rest from reference TRBV7-2 and TRBJ1-1): GAGVSQSPSNKVTEKGKDVELRCDPISGHTALYWYRQSLGQGLEFLIYFQGNSAPDKSGLPSDRFSAERTGGSVSTLTIQRTQQEDSAVYLCVSSLTDVRVAFFGQGTRLTVV.

There are a few counts of this clonotype. The genes are TRBV7-2 and TRBJ2-6, with D possibly matching TRBD1 (7 bases). Between the trimmed V and J ends, which lost 2 bases and 0 bases, there was a span of 17 bases. The CDR3 covers 19 residues. Germline loops: CDR1 SGHTA, CDR2 FQGNSA. CDR3 sequence (DNA): TGTGCCAGCAGCTTATTCGGAGGGGGCTCCCTCTCTGGGGCCAACGTCCTGACTTTC. The encoded protein is CASSLFGGGSLSGANVLTF. Drawing the rest from reference TRBV7-2 and TRBJ2-6, the complete variable domain is GAGVSQSPSNKVTEKGKDVELRCDPISGHTALYWYRQSLGQGLEFLIYFQGNSAPDKSGLPSDRFSAERTGGSVSTLTIQRTQQEDSAVYLCASSLFGGGSLSGANVLTFGAGSRLTVL.

The table lists this clonotype with a count of one. A much larger clonotype is one base distant, so this may be a read error. V and J are TRBV9 and TRBJ2-1, with D hard to call. With the DNA end fitting TRBJ2-7 better, the J assignment may be wrong. Per the germline V gene, CDR1 is SGDLS and CDR2 is YYNGEE. This CDR3 has 16 residues. The CDR3 DNA reads TGTGCCAGCAGTGTGGTTCCCGTTAGCTCCTACAATGAGCAGTACTTC. Translating gives CASSVVPVSSYNEQYF.

This clonotype was seen repeatedly, ten times or more. The V call is TRBV6-6, the J call TRBJ2-5; 11 nucleotides line up with TRBD2. Unmatched junction bases numbered 10, after V lost 5 bases and J lost 2 bases. The germline gives CDR1 MNHNY, CDR2 SVGAGI (reference sequence). The CDR3 is 17 amino acids. CDR3 residues: CASSPVAGGPLQETQYF. DNA for the CDR3: TGTGCCAGCAGTCCGGTAGCGGGGGGGCCCCTACAAGAGACCCAGTACTTC.

This clonotype was counted a few times. The chain uses TRBV3-1 and TRBJ1-2; D is possibly TRBD1 (6 bases). Germline CDR1 is LGHDT and CDR2 is YNNKEL (reference sequence). This CDR3 comprises 16 residues. With 5 bases removed from V and 2 bases from J, the gap between germline ends came to 18 bases. For the CDR3, the DNA is TGTGCCAGCAGCTGGGGGCTAACCGTTACCAACTATGGCTACACCTTC. This encodes CASSWGLTVTNYGYTF. The full variable domain, in which reference TRBV3-1 and TRBJ1-2 provide the parts outside the CDR3, is DTAVSQTPKYLVTQMGNDKSIKCEQNLGHDTMYWYKQDSKKFLKIMFSYNNKELIINETVPNRFSPKSPDKAHLNLHINSLELGDSAVYFCASSWGLTVTNYGYTFGSGTRLTVV.

The gene calls are TRBV29-1 and TRBJ2-3; the match to TRBD2 covers 8 bases. Trimming cost V 7 bases and J 4 bases; bases outside gene matches: 10. Germline V lookup: CDR1 SQVTM, CDR2 ANQGSEA. CDR3 length: 14 amino acids. This chain's CDR3 is CSDRTSPFSDTQYF. The DNA for the CDR3 is TGCAGCGACCGGACTAGCCCTTTTTCAGATACGCAGTATTTT.

This clonotype has ten or more counts. The chain carries TRBV5-1 and TRBJ2-3, with TRBD2 matching over 12 bases. Germline V gene lookup returns CDR1 SGHRS and CDR2 YFSETQ. V lost 2 bases, J lost 4 bases, and 5 bases stayed unmatched. The CDR3 runs 16 residues. CDR3 DNA sequence: TGCGCCAGCAGCTTTAGACTAGCGGGAGTGGCAGATACGCAGTATTTT. Protein sequence: CASSFRLAGVADTQYF.

This chain uses TRBV9 with TRBJ2-1; the match to TRBD2 covers 8 bases. Losses at the gene ends were 0 bases for V and 9 bases for J; bases not matched to a gene: 8. The CDR3 runs 15 residues. Germline assignment: CDR1 SGDLS and CDR2 YYNGEE. For the CDR3, the DNA is TGTGCCAGCAGCGTAGGTAGCGGGACCCTCGGTGAGCAGTTCTTC. Translation gives CASSVGSGTLGEQFF.

CDR3 protein: CSAWRRETLGETQYF. CDR3 DNA sequence: TGCAGTGCATGGAGGCGGGAGACGTTGGGAGAGACCCAGTACTTC. The chain couples TRBV20-1 to TRBJ2-5, with 7 nucleotides matching TRBD2. CDR3 size: 15 residues. The germline CDR1 and CDR2 sequences are DFQATT and SNEGSKA (reference sequence). V shed 6 bases, J shed 4 bases, and the junction held 14 bases outside the gene matches.

The chain uses TRBV20-1 and TRBJ2-5; TRBD2 agrees at 10 bases. Germline V CDR1 and CDR2: DFQATT, SNEGSKA (reference sequence). The CDR3 sequence is 12 residues long. The CDR3 nucleotides are TGCGTCCTAGCGGGGGCTGGGGAGACCCAGTACTTC. It encodes CVLAGAGETQYF.

This clonotype was seen a handful of times. This rearrangement joins TRBV25-1 to TRBJ2-1; 7 nucleotides agree with TRBD2. The V segment lost 3 bases and the J segment 5 bases; nucleotides outside the gene matches: 7. The germline V gene encodes CDR1 MGHDK and CDR2 SYGVNS. This CDR3 region has 15 residues. Here the CDR3 DNA reads TGTGCCAGCAGTGACCTGGGCGGGGGTAACAATGAGCAGTTCTTC. This sequence encodes CASSDLGGGNNEQFF.